This passage covers 24 T cell receptor beta chains from one sample sequenced in a study of blood T cells in healthy people across ages. A sample-barcoded 5' primer and a J-beta primer mix were used in a second PCR of roughly 7 to 11 cycles. TCRdb itself ran the 5' RACE reads through MiXCR, one entry per CDR3 protein. The sample records approximately 2,000,000 distinct CDR3 sequences, about two fifths being singletons. The specimen was blood. These receptors came from a human donor in good health.

This chain joins TRBV5-1 and TRBJ2-5, with 9 bases lining up with TRBD1. The CDR3 contains 14 residues. Germline assignment: CDR1 SGHRS and CDR2 YFSETQ. The J segment lost 11 bases and the V segment lost 4 bases, leaving 12 bases of the junction unmatched. CDR3 nucleotide sequence: TGCGCCAGCAGCGTAACCGGGACAGGGCGGGAGCAGTACTTC. This sequence encodes CASSVTGTGREQYF.

This clonotype showed up just a few times. The chain combines TRBV6-1 with TRBJ2-3; TRBD1 matches 7 bases. CDR1 is MNHNS and CDR2 is SASEGT in the germline V gene. CDR3 length: 15 amino acids. V dropped 6 bases and J dropped 6; count of bases not matched to a gene: 12. The CDR3 spells CASRDDGQAVDTQYF. CDR3 nucleotides: TGTGCCAGCAGAGACGACGGACAGGCCGTGGATACGCAGTATTTT.

The rearrangement links TRBV6-2 or TRBV6-3 to TRBJ1-2, with D possibly being TRBD1 (5 bases). V lost 5 bases to trimming and J lost 6 bases, with 16 bases between them. CDR1 MNHEY and CDR2 SVGEGT come from the germline V gene. The CDR3 length is 14 residues. The CDR3: CASSVDTTVDGYTF. DNA of the CDR3: TGTGCCAGCAGTGTGGACACAACGGTCGATGGCTACACCTTC.

This rearrangement joins TRBV29-1 to TRBJ2-5, with D perhaps TRBD2 (5 bases). V was pared by 6 bases and J by 1 base, with 15 bases between. The CDR3 spans 14 residues. Germline CDR1 SQVTM, CDR2 ANQGSEA. The CDR3 DNA is TGCAGCGTCCCTTTTGAGGGCGGCCAAGAGACCCAGTACTTC. Amino acids: CSVPFEGGQETQYF.

This clonotype was counted a few times. The V and J genes are TRBV4-2 and TRBJ2-4; D tentatively fits TRBD1 or TRBD2 (5 bases each). From germline, CDR1 is LGHNA and CDR2 YNFKEQ. With 4 bases removed from V and 8 bases from J, the gap between germline ends came to 21 bases. The CDR3 is 16 residues long. CDR3 bases: TGTGCCAGCAGCCCGTCCCAAGGGGAGCCAGGGCACATTCAGTACTTC. Protein: CASSPSQGEPGHIQYF.

The rearrangement links TRBV7-2 to TRBJ1-2; the match to TRBD1 covers 12 bases. The CDR3 totals 15 residues. CDR1 and CDR2 from the germline V gene are SGHTA and FQGNSA. The V gene end was trimmed by 5 bases and the J gene end by 3 bases; junction bases not matched to a gene: 4. For the CDR3, the DNA is TGTGCCAGCAGCCAGGGGACAGGGGGCGACTATGGCTACACCTTC. Translating gives CASSQGTGGDYGYTF.

The genes are TRBV12-3 or TRBV12-4 and TRBJ2-5; D is uncertain. This CDR3 has 13 amino acids. Trimming shortened V by 6 bases and J by 8 bases, and 16 bases separated the two germline ends. The CDR3 loop is CASRSSYLKTQYF. CDR3 DNA: TGTGCCAGCAGGTCCAGCTATCTCAAAACCCAGTACTTC.

This clonotype was counted between two and nine times. The gene calls are TRBV29-1 and TRBJ2-7; D is unresolved. CDR1 is SQVTM, CDR2 ANQGSEA, per germline. The CDR3 totals 15 residues. Trimming removed 0 bases at V and 0 bases at J, with 12 bases between. CDR3 loop: CSVEDRHGSSYEQYF. For the CDR3, the DNA is TGCAGCGTTGAAGATCGGCACGGTAGCTCCTACGAGCAGTACTTC.

This chain links TRBV5-6 with TRBJ1-2; D remains unclear. The CDR3 covers 12 residues. The ends were cut back, 2 bases at V and 4 bases at J, with 6 bases in the middle. Looked up from germline, CDR1 is SGHDT and CDR2 is YYEEEE. CDR3 loop: CASSFQTYGYTF. In nucleotides, the CDR3 is TGTGCCAGCAGCTTTCAAACCTATGGCTACACCTTC.

A note on this clonotype: One end of the junction fails to match germline, which may point to a read error. The J gene is TRBJ1-2, the V gene TRBV7-9; TRBD1 might be the D (5 bases). Germline assignment: CDR1 SEHNR and CDR2 FQNEAQ (reference sequence). CDR3 length: 14 amino acids. The CDR3 here is CASSPGGPRDGDTF. For the CDR3, the DNA is TGTGCCAGCAGCCCGGGGGGTCCAAGGGATGGCGACACCTTC.

This clonotype was counted between two and nine times. The V gene is TRBV11-3, the J gene TRBJ1-6; D remains unclear. CDR1 and CDR2 (germline): SGHNT, YENEEA. Trimming stripped 1 base from V and 7 bases from J, with 11 bases between. The CDR3 contains 15 residues. The CDR3 sequence is CASSLGGDPNSPLHF. CDR3 in DNA: TGTGCCAGCAGCTTAGGGGGAGACCCGAATTCACCCCTCCACTTT.

This clonotype came up a few times. The chain joins TRBV11-2 to TRBJ2-3, with TRBD1 matching over 8 bases. Germline CDR1 and CDR2: SGHAT and FQNNGV. Losses at the gene ends were 4 bases for V and 5 bases for J; bases not matched to a gene: 11. This CDR3 has 16 amino acids. CDR3 residues: CASSSRGTGGKDTQYF. CDR3 nucleotide sequence: TGTGCCAGCAGCTCTAGGGGTACAGGGGGTAAAGATACGCAGTATTTT. Together with reference TRBV11-2 and TRBJ2-3, the CDR3 gives the full variable domain: EAGVAQSPRYKIIEKRQSVAFWCNPISGHATLYWYQQILGQGPKLLIQFQNNGVVDDSQLPKDRFSAERLKGVDSTLKIQPAKLEDSAVYLCASSSRGTGGKDTQYFGPGTRLTVL.

The chain uses TRBV7-9 and TRBJ2-5, with 8 bases fitting TRBD1. The V gene end was trimmed by 3 bases and the J gene end by 11 bases; junction bases not matched to a gene: 8. There are 13 residues in the CDR3. CDR1 and CDR2 from the germline V gene are SEHNR and FQNEAQ (reference sequence). Written as DNA, the CDR3 is TGTGCCAGCAGCTTGGACAGGGATTCGAAGCAGTACTTC. Translating gives CASSLDRDSKQYF. The variable domain in full, completed from reference TRBV7-9 and TRBJ2-5, reads DTGVSQNPRHKITKRGQNVTFRCDPISEHNRLYWYRQTLGQGPEFLTYFQNEAQLEKSRLLSDRFSAERPKGSFSTLEIQRTEQGDSAMYLCASSLDRDSKQYFGPGTRLLVL.

This clonotype occurred a few times. V gene TRBV10-3 combines with J gene TRBJ2-7; D perhaps matches TRBD2 (5 bases). Germline V gene lookup returns CDR1 ENHRY and CDR2 SYGVKD. This CDR3 comprises 14 residues. V gave up 0 bases and J gave up 1 base, with 7 bases separating them. CDR3 sequence: CAISESPGSYEQYF. The DNA of the CDR3 is TGTGCCATCAGTGAGTCGCCGGGATCCTACGAGCAGTACTTC.

V and J are TRBV29-1 and TRBJ2-7, with 10 bases identical to TRBD1. Germline-derived CDR1 and CDR2 are SQVTM and ANQGSEA. This CDR3 is built from 15 residues. The J segment lost 1 base and the V segment lost 6 bases, leaving 9 bases of the junction unmatched. CDR3 amino acids: CSVRLGTGDSYEQYF. Here the CDR3 DNA reads TGCAGCGTACGACTAGGGACAGGGGATTCCTACGAGCAGTACTTC.

This chain connects TRBV4-2 to TRBJ2-5, with a possible D match to TRBD2 (6 bases). This CDR3 contains 16 residues. Trimming took off 1 base at V and 5 bases at J, with 17 bases between the two ends. Per germline, CDR1 LGHNA and CDR2 YNFKEQ. For the CDR3, the DNA is TGTGCCAGCAGCCAAGTCCGCGGGGTTTACGGCGAGACCCAGTACTTC. This encodes CASSQVRGVYGETQYF.

Comments on this clonotype: The junction departs from the called germline gene at one end, perhaps through a read error. This chain connects TRBV7-2 to TRBJ2-5; D uncertain. CDR1 is SGHTA, CDR2 FQGNSA, per germline. The CDR3 has 11 amino acids. CDR3 nucleotide sequence: TGTGCCAGCAGTTCACAAGAGTCCCAGTACTTC. It is translated as CASSSQESQYF.

The rearrangement links TRBV9 to TRBJ1-2, with D possibly TRBD1 on 6 matching bases. This CDR3 is 14 amino acids long. The V end lost 0 bases, the J end lost 7 bases, and 13 bases lay between the germline ends. Germline V gene data show CDR1 as SGDLS and CDR2 as YYNGEE. For the CDR3, the DNA is TGTGCCAGCAGCGTAGGAGGGGGGACCTTTGGCTACACCTTC. Protein product: CASSVGGGTFGYTF.

This clonotype was seen many times. The chain employs TRBV12-3 or TRBV12-4 and TRBJ2-1, with 11 nucleotides matching TRBD2. The CDR3 totals 16 residues. The V segment lost 5 bases and the J segment 1 base; nucleotides outside the gene matches: 4. CDR3 nucleotides: TGTGCCAGCAGTCCGGGACTAGCGGCGTCCTACAATGAGCAGTTCTTC. Encoded protein: CASSPGLAASYNEQFF.

This rearrangement joins TRBV28 to TRBJ1-1; possible D gene TRBD1, 6 bases. The CDR3 runs 15 residues. The V end lost 4 bases, the J end lost 3 bases, and 15 bases lay between the germline ends. CDR1 and CDR2 (germline): MDHEN, SYDVKM. Here the CDR3 DNA reads TGTGCCAGCAGTTCCTCCCCGGGGGCTGACACTGAAGCTTTCTTT. Its translation is CASSSSPGADTEAFF.

The chain recombines TRBV6-2 or TRBV6-3 with TRBJ1-5; 7 bases match TRBD1. The CDR3 spans 16 residues. Germline loops: CDR1 MNHEY, CDR2 SVGEGT. Trimming took 5 bases from V and 4 from J; bases not matched to a gene: 11. The CDR3 loop reads CASSHLRTGLNQPQHF. CDR3 coding DNA: TGTGCCAGCAGTCACCTTAGGACAGGTCTTAATCAGCCCCAGCATTTT.

The gene calls are TRBV27 and TRBJ1-6; the D gene is possibly TRBD1 (6 bases). CDR1 is MNHEY and CDR2 is SMNVEV in the germline V gene (reference sequence). This CDR3 has 17 residues. Deletions cut 6 bases from V and 6 bases from J, with 21 bases between. In DNA, the CDR3 is TGTGCCAGCAGCCGCACCCTCTCAGGGGATTCTAATTCACCCCTCCACTTT. Residues: CASSRTLSGDSNSPLHF.

This clonotype was counted at least ten times. This chain links TRBV9 with TRBJ2-6, with D unresolved. Germline assignment: CDR1 SGDLS and CDR2 YYNGEE. V lost 3 bases and J lost 0, with 4 bases in between. The CDR3 spans 14 residues. DNA for the CDR3: TGTGCCAGCAGCGCAGGCTCTGGGGCCAACGTCCTGACTTTC. Its translation: CASSAGSGANVLTF. The full variable domain, rest sourced from reference TRBV9 and TRBJ2-6, is DSGVTQTPKHLITATGQRVTLRCSPRSGDLSVYWYQQSLDQGLQFLIQYYNGEERAKGNILERFSAQQFPDLHSELNLSSLELGDSALYFCASSAGSGANVLTFGAGSRLTVL.

The V gene is TRBV24-1, the J gene TRBJ2-3; D ambiguous. The CDR3 sequence is 13 residues long. Germline V gene data show CDR1 as KGHDR and CDR2 as SFDVKD. V was cut by 4 bases and J by 10 bases, with 14 bases left in between. CDR3 amino acids: CATSELGNSAQYF. In nucleotides, the CDR3 is TGTGCCACCAGTGAGCTAGGGAATTCGGCGCAGTATTTT.